The 15 T cell receptor beta chains below were found in one sample sequenced in a study of blood T cell repertoires in COVID-19 (dated by TCRdb to the early 2020s). The protocol used for the library was the immunoSEQ multiplex PCR assay. Imported from immuneACCESS, the table was reduced by TCRdb to in-frame sequences with V and J called. These copies leave out some clones; in studies compared against another copy, an unresolved V gene accounts for under half, and the cause of the remainder is not known. The sample contains some 190,000 clones, around 86% of them found a single time. Around 5% of the sample is held by the ten biggest clonotypes. What was sequenced was PBMCs or T cells enriched from blood (not recorded which). Receptors originate from a man between 35 and 55 years old with acute COVID-19.

This chain joins TRBV9 and TRBJ2-5; no definite D call. The germline V gene encodes CDR1 SGDLS and CDR2 YYNGEE. Trimming took 0 bases from V and 5 from J, leaving 8 bases between them. The CDR3 has 13 residues. The CDR3 DNA is TGTGCCAGCAGCGTAGATTCCGCGGAGACCCAGTACTTC. Amino acids: CASSVDSAETQYF.

This clone was recorded once. The rearrangement links TRBV19 to TRBJ2-1, with 7 nucleotides matching TRBD2. CDR3 size: 16 residues. Looked up from germline, CDR1 is LNHDA and CDR2 is SQIVND (reference sequence). Trimming took 7 bases from V and 7 from J; bases not matched to a gene: 16. As DNA, the CDR3 is TGTGCCAGTACCTCGAAAGGGCGGGAGATTCAGAATGAGCAGTTCTTC. Protein: CASTSKGREIQNEQFF.

This chain links TRBV28 with TRBJ2-3; perhaps TRBD1 as D (6 bases). Deletions cut 5 bases from V and 5 bases from J, with 17 bases between. Germline CDR1 reads MDHEN; CDR2 reads SYDVKM. This CDR3 region has 15 residues. The CDR3 DNA sequence: TGTGCCAGCAGTACCAGGGACATCGCACGAGATACGCAGTATTTT. Translation gives CASSTRDIARDTQYF.

The genes are TRBV9 and TRBJ2-5, with D possibly matching TRBD1 (5 bases). From germline, CDR1 is SGDLS and CDR2 YYNGEE. The CDR3 loop spans 13 amino acids. Trimming cost V 2 bases and J 1 base, with 6 bases left between them. This CDR3 reads CASSVRAQETQYF. The CDR3 nucleotides are TGTGCCAGCAGCGTCAGGGCCCAAGAGACCCAGTACTTC.

V and J are TRBV2 and TRBJ1-6; 8 bases line up with TRBD1. CDR3 size: 13 residues. V lost 7 bases, J lost 9 bases, and 5 bases stayed unmatched. CDR1 SNHLY and CDR2 FYNNEI come from the germline V gene. CDR3 sequence (DNA): TGTGCCAGCAAAGGACAGGGAAGTTCACCCCTCCACTTT. The encoded protein is CASKGQGSSPLHF.

The V gene is TRBV19, the J gene TRBJ2-3; 11 nucleotides line up with TRBD2. The germline gives CDR1 LNHDA, CDR2 SQIVND (reference sequence). Losses at the gene ends were 3 bases for V and 3 bases for J; bases not matched to a gene: 11. This CDR3 spans 18 amino acids. CDR3 sequence (DNA): TGTGCCAGTAGTATTCCCCCCCAACTAGCGGGAGTAACAGATACGCAGTATTTT. Translated: CASSIPPQLAGVTDTQYF. Supplemented by reference TRBV19 and TRBJ2-3, the full variable domain reads DGGITQSPKYLFRKEGQNVTLSCEQNLNHDAMYWYRQDPGQGLRLIYYSQIVNDFQKGDIAEGYSVSREKKESFPLTVTSAQKNPTAFYLCASSIPPQLAGVTDTQYFGPGTRLTVL.

This rearrangement joins TRBV28 to TRBJ1-3; D not certain. Trimming left V 4 bases short and J 3 bases short, with 19 bases between. The CDR3 loop spans 17 amino acids. The germline gives CDR1 MDHEN, CDR2 SYDVKM. CDR3 amino acids: CASSSPGLAADGNTIYF. CDR3 coding DNA: TGTGCCAGCAGTTCGCCCGGACTCGCTGCTGATGGAAACACCATATATTTT.

The chain's CDR3 is CASSLSRGTQYF. The CDR3 bases are TGTGCCAGCAGCCTCAGCCGGGGTACGCAGTATTTT. V and J are TRBV11-3 and TRBJ2-3; D is possibly TRBD2 (5 bases). The CDR3 has 12 residues. The germline V and J ends were trimmed by 5 bases and 8 bases, with 11 bases remaining between them. Germline CDR1 reads SGHNT; CDR2 reads YENEEA.

The chain is built from TRBV25-1 and TRBJ2-4; D unresolved. The germline gives CDR1 MGHDK, CDR2 SYGVNS. The CDR3 is 15 amino acids. The ends were cut back, 9 bases at V and 2 bases at J, with 17 bases in the middle. The CDR3 DNA reads as TGTGCCAGATACGACATCCCCCAACCCAAAAACATTCAGTACTTC. The encoded protein is CARYDIPQPKNIQYF. The full variable domain, in which reference TRBV25-1 and TRBJ2-4 provide the parts outside the CDR3, is EADIYQTPRYLVIGTGKKITLECSQTMGHDKMYWYQQDPGMELHLIHYSYGVNSTEKGDLSSESTVSRIRTEHFPLTLESARPSHTSQYLCARYDIPQPKNIQYFGAGTRLSVL.

V is TRBV28 and J is TRBJ2-1; TRBD2 agrees at 11 bases. The CDR3 has 17 amino acids. Germline V gene lookup returns CDR1 MDHEN and CDR2 SYDVKM. The trim removed 4 bases at V and 0 bases at J, leaving 5 bases unmatched. CDR3 sequence reads: CASSSYSGRASYNEQFF. The CDR3 DNA is TGTGCCAGCAGTTCCTATAGCGGGAGGGCCTCCTACAATGAGCAGTTCTTC.

The V and J genes are TRBV10-3 and TRBJ1-2; 7 bases fit TRBD1. This CDR3 is 13 amino acids long. J lost 7 bases, V lost 9 bases, and 11 bases had no gene match. Looked up from germline, CDR1 is ENHRY and CDR2 is SYGVKD. CDR3 nucleotides: TGTGCCATGGCCCAGGGGGGACGGGGTGGCTACACCTTC. Its translation: CAMAQGGRGGYTF.

A single count supports this clone. The chain has TRBV28 and TRBJ1-1; 7 bases are shared with TRBD1. Trimming removed 5 bases from V and 4 bases from J; junction bases left unmatched: 19. The length of the CDR3 is 18 residues. Germline values: CDR1 MDHEN, CDR2 SYDVKM. CDR3 coding DNA: TGTGCCAGCAGTGCCACAGGGGTGGGTCCAATGACGGGCACTGAAGCTTTCTTT. Amino acid sequence: CASSATGVGPMTGTEAFF.

In this sample, this clone turned up once. V is TRBV5-1 and J is TRBJ1-5; TRBD1 aligns across 7 bases. Germline V gives CDR1 SGHRS, CDR2 YFSETQ. J was trimmed by 4 bases and V by 0 bases; bases with no gene match: 4. The CDR3 has 15 amino acids. The CDR3 loop is CASSLGGDSNQPQHF. Here the CDR3 DNA reads TGCGCCAGCAGCTTGGGGGGGGACAGTAATCAGCCCCAGCATTTT.

The sample holds a few counts of this clone. The rearrangement links TRBV5-8 to TRBJ2-3; no clear D gene. Germline V gene lookup returns CDR1 SGHTS and CDR2 YDEGEE. This CDR3 comprises 13 residues. Trimming stripped 2 bases from V and 2 bases from J, with 6 bases between. DNA for the CDR3: TGTGCCAGCAGCTTTTTCTCCACAGATACGCAGTATTTT. Its translation is CASSFFSTDTQYF.

The CDR3 reads CSATSGISYEQYF. The CDR3 nucleotides are TGCAGCGCAACTAGCGGGATCTCCTACGAGCAGTACTTC. This rearrangement joins TRBV29-1 to TRBJ2-7; 10 bases map to TRBD2. The V gene's germline CDR1 is SQVTM and CDR2 ANQGSEA. With V trimmed by 7 bases and J by 0 bases, 3 bases remained unmatched. This CDR3 has 13 amino acids.